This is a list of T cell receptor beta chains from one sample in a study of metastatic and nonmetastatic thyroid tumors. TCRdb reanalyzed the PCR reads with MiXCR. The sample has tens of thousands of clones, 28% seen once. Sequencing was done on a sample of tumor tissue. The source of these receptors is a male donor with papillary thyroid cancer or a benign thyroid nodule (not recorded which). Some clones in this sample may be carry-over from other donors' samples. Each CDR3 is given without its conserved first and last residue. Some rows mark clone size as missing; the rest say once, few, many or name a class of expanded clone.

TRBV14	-	ASSQDAQGNTIY
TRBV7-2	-	ASSLAMGLNEHF
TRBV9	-	ASSGTDPGEQY
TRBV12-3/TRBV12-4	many	ASSLDDRGNEKLF
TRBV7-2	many	ASSLIGQDQPQH
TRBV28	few	ASLGTQNTEAF
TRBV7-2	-	ASSRRTSGDPF
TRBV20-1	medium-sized	SADPGANVLT
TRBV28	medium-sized	ASSFGTGNGYT
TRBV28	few	ASSLVQISSPLH
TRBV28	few	ASSAPTGRLYEQY
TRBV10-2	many	ASRPGQAVPEAF
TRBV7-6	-	ASSLTAATNSPLH
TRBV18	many	ASSPMEQMNTGELF
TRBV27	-	ASSLTSGRVGGEQF
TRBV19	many	ASSVDRGTGANVLT
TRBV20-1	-	SARDTGRPIGEQF
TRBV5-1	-	ASSASGTLSYNEQF
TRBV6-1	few	ATQGGATNEKLF
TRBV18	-	ASTSGTALYEQY
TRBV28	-	ASTMGLAAYNEQF
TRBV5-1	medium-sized	ASSISGTVYGYT
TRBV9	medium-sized	ASSVGGANTGELF
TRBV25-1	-	ASSAGVHTEAF
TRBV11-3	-	ASSLGIGDGGELF
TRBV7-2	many	ASSLIGRDQPQH
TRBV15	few	ATSSTGGANTEAF
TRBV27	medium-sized	ASSTLDSRDGYT
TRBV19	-	ASSGPSYGYT
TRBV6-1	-	ASRARLSSGELF
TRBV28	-	ASSFPTLNTEAF
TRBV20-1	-	SARAWDRGTEAF
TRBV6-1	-	ASILSAHMNTEAF
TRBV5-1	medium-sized	ASSLASGLAYEQY